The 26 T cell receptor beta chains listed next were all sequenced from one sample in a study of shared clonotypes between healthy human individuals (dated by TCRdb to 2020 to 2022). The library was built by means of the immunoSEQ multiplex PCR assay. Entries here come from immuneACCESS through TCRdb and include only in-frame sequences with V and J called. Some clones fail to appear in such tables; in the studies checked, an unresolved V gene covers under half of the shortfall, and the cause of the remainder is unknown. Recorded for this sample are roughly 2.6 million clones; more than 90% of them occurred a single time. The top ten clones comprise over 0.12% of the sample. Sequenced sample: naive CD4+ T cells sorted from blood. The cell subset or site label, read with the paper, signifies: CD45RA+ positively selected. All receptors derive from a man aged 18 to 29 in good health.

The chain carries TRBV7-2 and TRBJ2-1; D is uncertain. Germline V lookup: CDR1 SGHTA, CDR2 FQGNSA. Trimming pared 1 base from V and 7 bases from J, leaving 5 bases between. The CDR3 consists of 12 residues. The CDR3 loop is CASSLVMNEQFF. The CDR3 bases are TGTGCCAGCAGCTTAGTTATGAATGAGCAGTTCTTC.

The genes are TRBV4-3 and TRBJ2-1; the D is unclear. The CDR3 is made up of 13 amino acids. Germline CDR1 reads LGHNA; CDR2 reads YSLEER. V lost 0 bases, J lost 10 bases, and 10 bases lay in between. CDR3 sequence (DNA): TGCGCCAGCAGCCAAGATAAGTGGCGGGAGCAGTTCTTC. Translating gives CASSQDKWREQFF.

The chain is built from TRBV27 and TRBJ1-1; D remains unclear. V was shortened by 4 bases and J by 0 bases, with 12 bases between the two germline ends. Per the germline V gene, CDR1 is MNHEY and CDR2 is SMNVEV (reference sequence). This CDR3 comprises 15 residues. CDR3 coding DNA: TGTGCCAGCAGTTCCCGGATTCCTTTGAACACTGAAGCTTTCTTT. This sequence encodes CASSSRIPLNTEAFF.

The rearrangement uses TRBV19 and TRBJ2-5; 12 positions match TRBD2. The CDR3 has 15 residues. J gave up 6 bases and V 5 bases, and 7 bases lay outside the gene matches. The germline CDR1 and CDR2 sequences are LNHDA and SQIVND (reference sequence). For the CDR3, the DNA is TGTGCCAGTAGTCTCGGACTAGCGGGACGACAGACCCAGTACTTC. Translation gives CASSLGLAGRQTQYF.

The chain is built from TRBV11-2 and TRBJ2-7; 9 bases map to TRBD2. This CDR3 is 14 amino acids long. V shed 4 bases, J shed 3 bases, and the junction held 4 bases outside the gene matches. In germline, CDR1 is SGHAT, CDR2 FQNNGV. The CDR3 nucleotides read TGTGCCAGCAGCTCGGGACTAGCATTCTACGAGCAGTACTTC. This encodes CASSSGLAFYEQYF.

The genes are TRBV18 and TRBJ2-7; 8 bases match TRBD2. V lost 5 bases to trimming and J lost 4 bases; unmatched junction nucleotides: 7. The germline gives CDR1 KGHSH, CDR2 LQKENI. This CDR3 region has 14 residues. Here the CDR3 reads CASSGGLELYEQYF. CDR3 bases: TGTGCCAGCTCAGGGGGACTAGAATTATACGAGCAGTACTTC.

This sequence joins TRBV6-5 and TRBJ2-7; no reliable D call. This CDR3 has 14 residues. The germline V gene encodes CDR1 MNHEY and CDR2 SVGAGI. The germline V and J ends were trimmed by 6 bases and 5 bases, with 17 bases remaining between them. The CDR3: CASSRTRLRHEQYF. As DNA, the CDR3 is TGTGCCAGCAGCCGGACGCGCCTTCGGCACGAGCAGTACTTC.

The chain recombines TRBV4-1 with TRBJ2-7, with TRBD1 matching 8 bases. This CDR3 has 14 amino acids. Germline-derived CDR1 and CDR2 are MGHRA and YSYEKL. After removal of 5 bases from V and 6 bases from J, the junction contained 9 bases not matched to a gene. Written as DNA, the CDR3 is TGCGCCAGCAGCTATCCGGGACAGGCGGGCGAGCAGTACTTC. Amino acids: CASSYPGQAGEQYF.

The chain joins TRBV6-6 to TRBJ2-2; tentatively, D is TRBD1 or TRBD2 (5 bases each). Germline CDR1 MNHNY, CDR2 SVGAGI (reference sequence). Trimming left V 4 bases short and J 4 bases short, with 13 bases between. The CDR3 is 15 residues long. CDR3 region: CASSSAGTLTGELFF. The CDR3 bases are TGTGCCAGCAGTTCCGCCGGGACGCTCACCGGGGAGCTGTTTTTT.

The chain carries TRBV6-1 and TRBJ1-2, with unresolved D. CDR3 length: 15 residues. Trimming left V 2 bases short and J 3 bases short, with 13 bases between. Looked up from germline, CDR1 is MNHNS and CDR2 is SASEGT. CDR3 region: CASSEYDRKDYGYTF. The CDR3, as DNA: TGTGCCAGCAGTGAATACGACCGGAAGGACTATGGCTACACCTTC.

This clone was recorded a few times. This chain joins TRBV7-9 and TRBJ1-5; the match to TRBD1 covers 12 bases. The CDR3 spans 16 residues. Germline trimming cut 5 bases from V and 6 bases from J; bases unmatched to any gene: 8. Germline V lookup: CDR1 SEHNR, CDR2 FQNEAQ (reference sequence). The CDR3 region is CASSQGQGAFGQPQHF. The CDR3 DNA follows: TGTGCCAGCAGCCAGGGACAGGGGGCCTTCGGTCAGCCCCAGCATTTT.

Written as DNA, the CDR3 is TGTGCCTACAGGGTAGTGGGCACAGATACGCAGTATTTT. Translating it yields CAYRVVGTDTQYF. The rearrangement joins TRBV28 to TRBJ2-3; weak D call: TRBD1 (6 bases). The CDR3 spans 13 residues. Deletions cut 11 bases from V and 1 base from J, with 13 bases between. CDR1 and CDR2 (germline): MDHEN, SYDVKM.

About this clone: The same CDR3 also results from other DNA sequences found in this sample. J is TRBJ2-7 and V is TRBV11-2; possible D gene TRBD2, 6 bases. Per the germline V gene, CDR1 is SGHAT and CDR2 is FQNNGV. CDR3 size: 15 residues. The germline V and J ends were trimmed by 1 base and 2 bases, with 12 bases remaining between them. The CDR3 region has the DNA TGTGCCAGCAGCTTAGTTGGGGGAGGCACCTACGAGCAGTACTTC. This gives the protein CASSLVGGGTYEQYF.

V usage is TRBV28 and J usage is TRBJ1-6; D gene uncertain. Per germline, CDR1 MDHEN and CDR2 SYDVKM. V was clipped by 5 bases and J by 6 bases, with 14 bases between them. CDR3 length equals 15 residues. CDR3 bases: TGTGCCAGCAGTCCTCCCCTTGACGGTAATTCACCCCTCCACTTT. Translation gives CASSPPLDGNSPLHF.

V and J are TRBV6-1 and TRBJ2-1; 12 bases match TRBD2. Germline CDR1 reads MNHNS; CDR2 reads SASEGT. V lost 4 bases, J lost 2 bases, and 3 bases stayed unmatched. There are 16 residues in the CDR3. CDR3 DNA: TGTGCCAGCAGTGCTTCTAGCGGGGGGGCCTACAATGAGCAGTTCTTC. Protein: CASSASSGGAYNEQFF.

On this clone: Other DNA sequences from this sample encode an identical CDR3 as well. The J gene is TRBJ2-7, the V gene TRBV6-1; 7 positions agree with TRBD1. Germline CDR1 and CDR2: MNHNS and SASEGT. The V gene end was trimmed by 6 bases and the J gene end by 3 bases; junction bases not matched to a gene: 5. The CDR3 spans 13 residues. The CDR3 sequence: CASSPGQSYEQYF. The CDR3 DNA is TGTGCCAGCAGCCCGGGACAGAGCTACGAGCAGTACTTC.

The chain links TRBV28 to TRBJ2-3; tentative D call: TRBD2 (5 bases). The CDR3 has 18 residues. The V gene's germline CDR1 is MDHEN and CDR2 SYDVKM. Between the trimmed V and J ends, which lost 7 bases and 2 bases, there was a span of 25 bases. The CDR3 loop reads CASTPPGDTIQLTDTQYF. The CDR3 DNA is TGTGCCAGCACCCCCCCCGGGGATACCATACAGCTCACAGATACGCAGTATTTT.

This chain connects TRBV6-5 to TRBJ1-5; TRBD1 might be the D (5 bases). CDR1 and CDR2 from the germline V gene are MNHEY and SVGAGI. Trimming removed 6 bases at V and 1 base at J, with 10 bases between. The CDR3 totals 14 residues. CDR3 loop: CASRSRQSNQPQHF. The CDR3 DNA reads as TGTGCCAGCAGGTCCAGACAGAGCAATCAGCCCCAGCATTTT.

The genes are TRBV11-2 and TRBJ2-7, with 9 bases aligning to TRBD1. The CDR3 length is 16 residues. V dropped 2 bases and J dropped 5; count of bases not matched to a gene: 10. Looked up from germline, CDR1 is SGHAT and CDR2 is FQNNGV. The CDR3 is CASSLYRGTGIDEQYF. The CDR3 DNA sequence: TGTGCCAGCAGCTTATATAGGGGGACAGGGATCGACGAGCAGTACTTC.

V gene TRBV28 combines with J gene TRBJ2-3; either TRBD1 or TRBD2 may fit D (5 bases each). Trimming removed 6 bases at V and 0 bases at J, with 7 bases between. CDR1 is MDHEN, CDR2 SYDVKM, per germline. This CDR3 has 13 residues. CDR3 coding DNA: TGTGCCAGCAGGAGGGGTAGCACAGATACGCAGTATTTT. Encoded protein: CASRRGSTDTQYF.

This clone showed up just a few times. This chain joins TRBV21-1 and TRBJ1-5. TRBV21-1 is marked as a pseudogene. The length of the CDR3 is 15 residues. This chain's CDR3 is CASSKEASSNQPQHF. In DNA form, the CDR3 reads TGTGCCAGCAGCAAAGAGGCCTCTAGCAATCAGCCCCAGCATTTT.

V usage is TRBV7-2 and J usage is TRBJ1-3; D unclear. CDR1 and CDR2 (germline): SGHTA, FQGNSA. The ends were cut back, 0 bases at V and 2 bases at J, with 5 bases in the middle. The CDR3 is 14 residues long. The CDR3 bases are TGTGCCAGCAGCTTAGCCTCAGCTGGAAACACCATATATTTT. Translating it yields CASSLASAGNTIYF. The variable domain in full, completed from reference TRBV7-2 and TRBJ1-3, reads GAGVSQSPSNKVTEKGKDVELRCDPISGHTALYWYRQSLGQGLEFLIYFQGNSAPDKSGLPSDRFSAERTGGSVSTLTIQRTQQEDSAVYLCASSLASAGNTIYFGEGSWLTVV.

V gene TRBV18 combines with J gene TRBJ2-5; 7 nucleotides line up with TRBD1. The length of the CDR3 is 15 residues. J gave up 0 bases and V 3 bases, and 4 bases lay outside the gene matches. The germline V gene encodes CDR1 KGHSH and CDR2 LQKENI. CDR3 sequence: CASSPLRGYQETQYF. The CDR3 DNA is TGTGCCAGCTCACCGCTCAGGGGGTACCAAGAGACCCAGTACTTC.

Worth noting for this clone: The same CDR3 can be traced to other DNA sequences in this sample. CDR3 residues: CSVGQGVTEAFF. The CDR3, as DNA: TGCAGCGTTGGACAGGGTGTTACTGAAGCTTTCTTT. The chain couples TRBV29-1 to TRBJ1-1; 7 nucleotides align to TRBD1. V trimming: 4 bases; J trimming: 5 bases; junction bases outside the gene matches: 4. CDR1 and CDR2 (germline): SQVTM, ANQGSEA. The CDR3 sequence is 12 residues long.

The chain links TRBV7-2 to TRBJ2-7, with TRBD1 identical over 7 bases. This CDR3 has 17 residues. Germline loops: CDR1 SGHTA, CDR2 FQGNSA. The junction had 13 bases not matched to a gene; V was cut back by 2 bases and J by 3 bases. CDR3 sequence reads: CASSLRGLERWGYEQYF. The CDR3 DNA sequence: TGTGCCAGCAGCTTAAGGGGGCTAGAACGATGGGGCTACGAGCAGTACTTC.

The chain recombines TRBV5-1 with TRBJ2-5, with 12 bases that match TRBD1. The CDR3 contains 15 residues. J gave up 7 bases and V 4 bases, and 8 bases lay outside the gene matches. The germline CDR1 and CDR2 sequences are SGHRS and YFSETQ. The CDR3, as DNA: TGCGCCAGCAGCGGATCGGGACAGGGGGCCGGGACCCAGTACTTC. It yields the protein CASSGSGQGAGTQYF.